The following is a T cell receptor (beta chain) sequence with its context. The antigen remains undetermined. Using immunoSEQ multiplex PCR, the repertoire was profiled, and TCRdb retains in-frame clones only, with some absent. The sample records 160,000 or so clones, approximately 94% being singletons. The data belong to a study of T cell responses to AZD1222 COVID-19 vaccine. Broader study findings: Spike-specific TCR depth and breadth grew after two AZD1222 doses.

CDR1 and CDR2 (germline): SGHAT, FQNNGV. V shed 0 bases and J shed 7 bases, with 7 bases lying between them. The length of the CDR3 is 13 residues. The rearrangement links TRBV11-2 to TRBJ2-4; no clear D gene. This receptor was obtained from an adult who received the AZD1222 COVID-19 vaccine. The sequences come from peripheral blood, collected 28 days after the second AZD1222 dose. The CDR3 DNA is TGTGCCAGCAGCTTAGACATTGGGAACATTCAGTACTTC. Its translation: CASSLDIGNIQYF.